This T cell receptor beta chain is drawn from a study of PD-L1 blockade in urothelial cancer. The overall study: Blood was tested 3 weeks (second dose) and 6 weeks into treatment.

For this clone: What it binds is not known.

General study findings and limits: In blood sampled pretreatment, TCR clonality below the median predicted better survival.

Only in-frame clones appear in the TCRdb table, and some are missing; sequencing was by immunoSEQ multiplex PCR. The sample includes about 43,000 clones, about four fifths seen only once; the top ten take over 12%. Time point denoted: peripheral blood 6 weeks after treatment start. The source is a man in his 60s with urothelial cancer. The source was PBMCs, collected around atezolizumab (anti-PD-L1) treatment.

CDR3 bases: TGTGCCAGCAGTGGGACTAGCGGGGGAGTAGATACGCAGTATTTT. The encoded protein is CASSGTSGGVDTQYF. The V call is TRBV6-6, the J call TRBJ2-3; 14 bases map to TRBD2. The V gene end was trimmed by 5 bases and the J gene end by 5 bases; junction bases not matched to a gene: 3. The CDR3 is 15 residues long. CDR1 and CDR2 from the germline V gene are MNHNY and SVGAGI (reference sequence).